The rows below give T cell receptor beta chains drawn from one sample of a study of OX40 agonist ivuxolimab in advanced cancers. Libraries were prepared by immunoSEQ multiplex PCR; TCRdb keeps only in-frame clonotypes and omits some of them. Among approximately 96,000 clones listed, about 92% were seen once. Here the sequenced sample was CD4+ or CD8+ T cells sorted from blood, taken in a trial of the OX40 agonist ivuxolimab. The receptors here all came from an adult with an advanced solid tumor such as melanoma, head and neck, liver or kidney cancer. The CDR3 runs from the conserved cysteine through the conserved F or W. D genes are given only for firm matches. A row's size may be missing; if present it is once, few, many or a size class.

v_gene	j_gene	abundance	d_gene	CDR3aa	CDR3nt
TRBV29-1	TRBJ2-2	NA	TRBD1	CSVGDRGGTGELFF	TGCAGCGTGGGGGACAGGGGTGGGACCGGGGAGCTGTTTTTT
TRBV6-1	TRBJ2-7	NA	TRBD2	CASSPAGVPGVEYF	TGTGCCAGCAGTCCAGCGGGAGTCCCTGGCGTGGAGTACTTC
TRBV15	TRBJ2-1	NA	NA	CATSREPLGGAQFF	TGTGCCACCAGCAGGGAGCCACTGGGGGGCGCGCAGTTCTTC
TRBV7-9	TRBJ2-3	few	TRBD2	CASSTKAGVSTDTQYF	TGTGCCAGCAGCACAAAAGCGGGAGTCAGCACAGATACGCAGTATTTT
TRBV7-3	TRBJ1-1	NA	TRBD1	CASSFSGGHTEAFF	TGTGCCAGCAGCTTCTCAGGGGGACACACTGAAGCTTTCTTT
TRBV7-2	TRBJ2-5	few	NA	CASSRGTQETQYF	TGTGCCAGCAGCCGCGGTACTCAAGAGACCCAGTACTTC
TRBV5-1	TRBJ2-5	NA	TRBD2	CASSLGSGRAAVETQYF	TGCGCCAGCAGCTTGGGCAGCGGGAGGGCCGCAGTGGAGACCCAGTACTTC
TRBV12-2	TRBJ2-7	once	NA	CASRLERQGRTSYEQYF	TGTGCAAGTCGCTTAGAAAGACAGGGCCGGACCTCCTACGAGCAGTACTTC
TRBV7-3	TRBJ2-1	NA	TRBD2	CASSWGLAADEQFF	TGTGCCAGCAGCTGGGGACTAGCCGCGGATGAGCAGTTCTTC
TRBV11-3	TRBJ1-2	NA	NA	CASSQSRQGGYTF	TGTGCCAGCAGCCAATCACGGCAGGGTGGCTACACCTTC
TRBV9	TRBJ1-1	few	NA	CASSVVTGSEAFF	TGTGCCAGCAGCGTAGTTACAGGGTCTGAAGCTTTCTTT
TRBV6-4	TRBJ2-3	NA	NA	CASSDSGRIRTDTQYF	TGTGCCAGCAGTGACTCCGGGCGAATTCGCACAGATACGCAGTATTTT
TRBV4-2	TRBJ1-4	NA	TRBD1	CASSQPQGGNEKLFF	TGTGCCAGCAGCCAACCACAGGGGGGGAATGAAAAACTGTTTTTT
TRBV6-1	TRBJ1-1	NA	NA	CASREATEAFF	TGTGCCAGCAGGGAAGCCACTGAAGCTTTCTTT
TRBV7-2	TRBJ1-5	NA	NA	CASSPPGQPQHF	TGTGCCAGCAGCCCTCCCGGGCAGCCCCAGCATTTT
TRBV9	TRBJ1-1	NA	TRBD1	CASSFTGQMNTEAFF	TGTGCCAGCAGCTTCACGGGACAGATGAACACTGAAGCTTTCTTT
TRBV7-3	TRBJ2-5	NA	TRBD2	CASSVAGGVPETQYF	TGTGCCAGCAGTGTAGCGGGAGGTGTTCCAGAGACCCAGTACTTC
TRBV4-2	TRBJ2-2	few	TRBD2	CASSQRAGGGFPGELFF	TGTGCCAGCAGCCAAAGGGCGGGGGGAGGGTTTCCCGGGGAGCTGTTTTTT
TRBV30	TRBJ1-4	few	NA	CAWSVNSNEKLFF	TGTGCCTGGAGTGTAAATTCTAATGAAAAACTGTTTTTT
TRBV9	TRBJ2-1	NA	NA	CASSVAQGGGHEQFF	TGTGCCAGCAGCGTAGCTCAGGGAGGGGGTCATGAGCAGTTCTTC
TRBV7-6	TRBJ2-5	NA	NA	CASSFRGLREETQYF	TGTGCCAGCAGCTTCAGAGGACTCCGAGAAGAGACCCAGTACTTC
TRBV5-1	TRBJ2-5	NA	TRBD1	CASSGQGALETQYF	TGCGCCAGCAGCGGACAGGGGGCTCTAGAGACCCAGTACTTC
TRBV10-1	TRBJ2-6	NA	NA	CASSERGSGANVLTF	TGCGCCAGCAGTGAGAGGGGGTCTGGGGCCAACGTCCTGACTTTC
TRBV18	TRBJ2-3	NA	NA	CASSPKERMTDTQYF	TGTGCCAGCTCACCAAAGGAAAGAATGACAGATACGCAGTATTTT
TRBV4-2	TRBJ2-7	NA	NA	CASSQSAETRHEQYF	TGTGCCAGCAGCCAGTCGGCGGAGACTCGCCACGAGCAGTACTTC
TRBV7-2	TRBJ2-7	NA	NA	CASSLRSGRAYEQYF	TGTGCCAGCAGCTTACGTTCAGGGAGAGCCTACGAGCAGTACTTC
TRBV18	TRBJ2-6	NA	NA	CASSPRVSGANVLTF	TGTGCCAGCTCACCGAGAGTCTCTGGGGCCAACGTCCTGACTTTC
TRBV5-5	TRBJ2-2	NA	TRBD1	CASSGTGGNIGELFF	TGTGCCAGCAGTGGGACAGGGGGCAATATAGGGGAGCTGTTTTTT
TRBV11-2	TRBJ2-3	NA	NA	CASSPTRWSTDTQYF	TGTGCCAGCAGCCCCACTAGATGGAGCACAGATACGCAGTATTTT
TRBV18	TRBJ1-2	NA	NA	CASSPRGEAGYTF	TGTGCCAGCTCACCAAGGGGGGAGGCTGGCTACACCTTC
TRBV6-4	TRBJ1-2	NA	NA	CASSDGVYGYTF	TGTGCCAGCAGTGACGGAGTTTATGGCTACACCTTC
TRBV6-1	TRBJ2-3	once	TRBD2	CASSQRGPQYF	TGTGCCAGCAGCCAGCGGGGACCGCAGTATTTT
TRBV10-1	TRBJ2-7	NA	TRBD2	CASSETTIGTSGFDEQYF	TGCGCCAGCAGTGAGACGACGATCGGGACTAGCGGGTTCGACGAGCAGTACTTC
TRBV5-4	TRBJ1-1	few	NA	CASSFRSSEAFF	TGTGCCAGCAGCTTTAGGTCGTCTGAAGCTTTCTTT
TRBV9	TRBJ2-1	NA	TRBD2	CASSDRTSGAYNEQFF	TGTGCCAGCAGCGATAGGACTAGCGGGGCTTACAATGAGCAGTTCTTC
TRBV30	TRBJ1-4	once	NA	CAWSPRANLGEKLFF	TGTGCCTGGAGTCCCCGGGCCAATCTAGGGGAAAAACTGTTTTTT
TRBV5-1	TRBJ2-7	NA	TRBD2	CASSRGLAGGSYEQYF	TGCGCCAGCAGCCGTGGACTAGCGGGAGGTTCCTACGAGCAGTACTTC
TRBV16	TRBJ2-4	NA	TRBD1	CASSQQGAAKNIQYF	TGTGCCAGCAGCCAACAGGGGGCGGCCAAAAACATTCAGTACTTC
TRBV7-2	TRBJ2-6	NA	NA	CAQSKGGLSGANVLTF	TGTGCCCAATCAAAGGGGGGCCTCTCTGGGGCCAACGTCCTGACTTTC
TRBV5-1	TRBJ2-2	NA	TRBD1	CASSSTQGSGELFF	TGCGCCAGCAGCTCCACACAGGGGTCCGGGGAGCTGTTTTTT
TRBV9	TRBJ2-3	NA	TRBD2	CASSPRTSGSGTDTQYF	TGTGCCAGCAGCCCACGGACTAGCGGGAGTGGCACAGATACGCAGTATTTT
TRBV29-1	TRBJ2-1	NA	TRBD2	CSVLTSRSYNEQFF	TGCAGCGTCCTGACTAGCAGGAGCTACAATGAGCAGTTCTTC
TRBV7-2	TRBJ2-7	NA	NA	CASSIVESSYEQYF	TGTGCCAGCAGTATAGTAGAGAGCTCCTACGAGCAGTACTTC
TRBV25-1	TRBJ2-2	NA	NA	CASSPRRSVTGELFF	TGTGCCAGCAGTCCCCGGCGGTCAGTCACCGGGGAGCTGTTTTTT